This T cell receptor beta chain was captured in a study of blood T cells in healthy people across ages. CDR3 length: 20 residues. Germline V gene data show CDR1 as DFQATT and CDR2 as SNEGSKA (reference sequence). Trimming pared 1 base from V and 9 bases from J, leaving 31 bases between. A second PCR of about 6 to 12 cycles used a sample-barcoded 5' primer and a J-beta primer mix. MiXCR, applied by TCRdb to the 5' RACE reads, yields one record per CDR3 protein. This sample carries about 1.4 million distinct CDR3 sequences, approximately 59% of them seen once, and the ten largest clones take 6.7%. The material sequenced was blood. This chain connects TRBV20-1 to TRBJ1-6; D is ambiguous. This clonotype originated in a man aged 18 to 30 in good health. The CDR3 DNA reads as TGCAGTGCTAGAGCTTACCCCCTTCATGAGGCGCCGTCCTTTGGTTCACCCCTCCACTTT. Protein product: CSARAYPLHEAPSFGSPLHF.